One TCR beta chain is described in this entry. Every subset had its genomic DNA shared out evenly among several immunoSEQ plates. Sorted subsets were amplified in replicate PCRs using around 220 ng DNA, approximately 30,000 T cell genomes. Clones were sequenced by immunoSEQ multiplex PCR, and TCRdb holds only the in-frame ones, with some missing. This sample yields roughly 2.2 million clones, of which 85% to 95% are seen a single time; 0.3% to 0.4% belongs to the top ten. This record comes from a study of shared clonotypes between healthy human individuals. The CDR3 runs 16 residues. Germline V CDR1 and CDR2: SSHAT, FNYEAQ (reference sequence). With V trimmed by 6 bases and J by 5 bases, 14 bases remained unmatched.

The V call is TRBV7-7, the J call TRBJ2-5, with 8 bases fitting TRBD1. The material sequenced was naive CD4+ T cells from PBMCs. Noted subset: CD45RA+ positively selected. The origin of this receptor is a man between 18 and 29 years old in good health. Some clones in this sample may be carry-over from other donors' samples. The CDR3 loop is CASSLTQGAAWETQYF. The CDR3 DNA reads as TGTGCCAGCAGTTTGACCCAGGGGGCTGCGTGGGAGACCCAGTACTTC.